This record looks at one TCR beta chain sequence and its context. The data belong to a study of monozygotic twins with cystic fibrosis. Germline values: CDR1 MDHEN, CDR2 SYDVKM. Trimming removed 5 bases from V and 6 bases from J; junction bases left unmatched: 3. The CDR3 is made up of 13 amino acids. Some clones are missing from TCRdb's copy, which holds only in-frame ones; the method was immunoSEQ multiplex PCR. The sample contains about 35,000 clones, under 70% of which appear only once. The chain employs TRBV28 and TRBJ1-1; 10 bases agree with TRBD1. Sample: blood. The TCR sequence derives from a girl aged 10-17 years with cystic fibrosis. The CDR3 sequence: CASSPGQGPEAFF. CDR3 sequence (DNA): TGTGCCAGCAGTCCGGGACAGGGGCCTGAAGCTTTCTTT.